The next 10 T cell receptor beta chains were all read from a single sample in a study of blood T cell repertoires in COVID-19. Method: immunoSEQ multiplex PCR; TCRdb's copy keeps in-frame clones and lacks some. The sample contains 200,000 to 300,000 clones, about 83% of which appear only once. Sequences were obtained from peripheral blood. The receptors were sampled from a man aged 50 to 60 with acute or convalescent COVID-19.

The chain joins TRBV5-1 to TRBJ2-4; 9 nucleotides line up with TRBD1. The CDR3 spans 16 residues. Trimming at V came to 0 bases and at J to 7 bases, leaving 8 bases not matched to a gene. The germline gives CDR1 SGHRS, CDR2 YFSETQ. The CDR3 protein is CASSLEGTGIRNIQYF. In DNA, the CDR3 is TGCGCCAGCAGCTTGGAGGGGACAGGGATTAGGAACATTCAGTACTTC.

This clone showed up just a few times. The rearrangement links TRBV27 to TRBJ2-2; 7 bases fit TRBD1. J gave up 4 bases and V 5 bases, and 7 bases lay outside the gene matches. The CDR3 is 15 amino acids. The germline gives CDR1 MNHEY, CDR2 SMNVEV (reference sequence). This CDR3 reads CASSITTGVTGELFF. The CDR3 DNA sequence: TGTGCCAGCAGTATCACTACAGGGGTCACCGGGGAGCTGTTTTTT.

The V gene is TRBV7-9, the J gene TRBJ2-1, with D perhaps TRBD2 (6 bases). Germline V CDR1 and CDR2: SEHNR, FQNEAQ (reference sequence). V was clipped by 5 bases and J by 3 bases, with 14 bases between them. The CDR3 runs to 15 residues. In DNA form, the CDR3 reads TGTGCCAGCAGCGTCGGAGGGACCCTCTACAATGAGCAGTTCTTC. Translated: CASSVGGTLYNEQFF.

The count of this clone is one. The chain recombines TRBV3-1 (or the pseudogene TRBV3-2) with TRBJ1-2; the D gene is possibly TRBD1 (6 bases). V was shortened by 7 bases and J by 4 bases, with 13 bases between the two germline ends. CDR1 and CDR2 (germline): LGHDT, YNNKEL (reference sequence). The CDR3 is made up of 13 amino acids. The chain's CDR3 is CASTEGRGYGYTF. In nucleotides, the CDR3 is TGTGCCAGCACCGAGGGCAGGGGCTATGGCTACACCTTC.

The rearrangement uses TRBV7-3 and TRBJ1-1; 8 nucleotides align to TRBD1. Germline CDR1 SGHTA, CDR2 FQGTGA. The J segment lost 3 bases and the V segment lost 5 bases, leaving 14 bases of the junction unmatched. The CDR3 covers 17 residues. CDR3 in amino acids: CASSPLLAGGRYTEAFF. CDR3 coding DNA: TGTGCCAGCAGCCCGCTGTTGGCAGGGGGCCGCTACACTGAAGCTTTCTTT.

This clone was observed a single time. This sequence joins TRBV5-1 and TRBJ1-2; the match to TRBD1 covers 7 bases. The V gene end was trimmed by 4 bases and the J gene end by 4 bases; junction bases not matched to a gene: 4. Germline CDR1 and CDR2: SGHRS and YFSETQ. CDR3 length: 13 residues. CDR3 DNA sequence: TGCGCCAGCAGCGTGACAGGGCCCTATGGCTACACCTTC. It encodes CASSVTGPYGYTF.

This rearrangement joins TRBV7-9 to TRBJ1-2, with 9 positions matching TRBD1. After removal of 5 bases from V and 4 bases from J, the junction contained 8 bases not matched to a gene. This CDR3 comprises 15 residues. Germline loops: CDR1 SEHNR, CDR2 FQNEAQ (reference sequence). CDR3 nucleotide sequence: TGTGCCAGCAGCCTTCCCGGGACAGGGTCCTATGGCTACACCTTC. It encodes CASSLPGTGSYGYTF.

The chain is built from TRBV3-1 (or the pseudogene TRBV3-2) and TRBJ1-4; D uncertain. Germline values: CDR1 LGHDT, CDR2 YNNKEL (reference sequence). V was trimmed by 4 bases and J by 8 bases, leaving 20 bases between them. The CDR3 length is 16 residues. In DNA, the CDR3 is TGTGCCAGCAGCCCACGACGACCTAGTACACGGGAAAAACTGTTTTTT. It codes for CASSPRRPSTREKLFF.

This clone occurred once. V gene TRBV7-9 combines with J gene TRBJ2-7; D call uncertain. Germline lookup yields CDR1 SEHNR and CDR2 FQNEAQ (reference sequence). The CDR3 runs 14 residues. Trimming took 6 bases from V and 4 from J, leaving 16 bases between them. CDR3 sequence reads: CASSPSESEYEQYF. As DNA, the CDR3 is TGTGCCAGCAGTCCGTCCGAGAGCGAGTACGAGCAGTACTTC. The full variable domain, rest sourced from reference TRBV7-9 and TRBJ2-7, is DTGVSQNPRHKITKRGQNVTFRCDPISEHNRLYWYRQTLGQGPEFLTYFQNEAQLEKSRLLSDRFSAERPKGSFSTLEIQRTEQGDSAMYLCASSPSESEYEQYFGPGTRLTVT.

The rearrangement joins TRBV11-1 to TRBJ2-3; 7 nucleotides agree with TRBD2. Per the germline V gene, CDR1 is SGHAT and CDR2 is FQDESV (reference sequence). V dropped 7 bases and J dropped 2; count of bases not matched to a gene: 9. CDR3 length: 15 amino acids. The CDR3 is CASKRRERPTDTQYF. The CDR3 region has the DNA TGTGCCAGCAAGCGGCGGGAGCGTCCCACAGATACGCAGTATTTT.